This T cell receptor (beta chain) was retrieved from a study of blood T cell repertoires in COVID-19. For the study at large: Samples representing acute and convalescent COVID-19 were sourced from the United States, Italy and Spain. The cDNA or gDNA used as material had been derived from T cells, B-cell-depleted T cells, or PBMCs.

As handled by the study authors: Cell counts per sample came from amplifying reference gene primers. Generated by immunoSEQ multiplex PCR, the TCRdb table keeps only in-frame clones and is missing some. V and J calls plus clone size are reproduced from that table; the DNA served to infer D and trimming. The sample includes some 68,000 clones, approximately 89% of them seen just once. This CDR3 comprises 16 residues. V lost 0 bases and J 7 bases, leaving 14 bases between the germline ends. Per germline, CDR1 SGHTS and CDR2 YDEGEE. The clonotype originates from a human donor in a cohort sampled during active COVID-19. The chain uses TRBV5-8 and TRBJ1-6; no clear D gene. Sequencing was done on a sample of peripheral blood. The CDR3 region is CASSLEGGSINSPLHF. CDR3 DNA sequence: TGTGCCAGCAGCTTGGAGGGAGGCTCCATCAATTCACCCCTCCACTTT.